Each of the 27 T cell receptor beta chains below was sequenced from the same sample in a study of cytomegalovirus exposure and HLA in healthy donors. The PCR had 60 Vbeta and 13 Jbeta primers. TCRdb keeps only in-frame clones here, not all; method: immunoSEQ multiplex PCR. The profile shows 200,000 or so clones, more than 65% of them singletons. Specimen: PBMCs. These receptors originate from a woman aged 25 to 39 in good health and CMV-seropositive.

The chain uses TRBV29-1 and TRBJ1-1; 8 bases are shared with TRBD1. Germline V gives CDR1 SQVTM, CDR2 ANQGSEA. The J segment lost 1 base and the V segment lost 3 bases, leaving 10 bases of the junction unmatched. The CDR3 contains 16 residues. Here the CDR3 DNA reads TGCAGCGTTGACCTCGGGGCAGGGGGCCCGAACACTGAAGCTTTCTTT. Translation gives CSVDLGAGGPNTEAFF. The full variable domain, its missing parts supplied by reference TRBV29-1 and TRBJ1-1, is SAVISQKPSRDICQRGTSLTIQCQVDSQVTMMFWYRQQPGQSLTLIATANQGSEATYESGFVIDKFPISRPNLTFSTLTVSNMSPEDSSIYLCSVDLGAGGPNTEAFFGQGTRLTVV.

V usage is TRBV7-9 and J usage is TRBJ2-2, with 7 nucleotides matching TRBD2. The length of the CDR3 is 14 residues. Per germline, CDR1 SEHNR and CDR2 FQNEAQ (reference sequence). Unmatched junction bases numbered 6, after V lost 4 bases and J lost 7 bases. The CDR3 region is CASSSGDYNGELFF. Written as DNA, the CDR3 is TGTGCCAGCAGCTCTGGGGACTACAACGGGGAGCTGTTTTTT.

A few counts support this clone. J is TRBJ2-1 and V is TRBV7-3, with a tentative D call TRBD2 (6 bases). Per the germline V gene, CDR1 is SGHTA and CDR2 is FQGTGA. This CDR3 spans 16 amino acids. The V end was cut by 2 bases, the J end by 2 bases, with 13 bases between. CDR3 sequence: CASSLYRGFTYNEQFF. CDR3 sequence (DNA): TGTGCCAGCAGCTTATATCGGGGGTTCACCTACAATGAGCAGTTCTTC.

The chain uses TRBV5-1 and TRBJ2-7; D might be TRBD2 (6 bases). This CDR3 is 15 amino acids long. The ends were cut back, 4 bases at V and 2 bases at J, with 16 bases in the middle. The germline V gene encodes CDR1 SGHRS and CDR2 YFSETQ. CDR3 coding DNA: TGCGCCAGCAGCAGGGACTCGGGTGGTACCTACGAGCAGTACTTC. This sequence encodes CASSRDSGGTYEQYF.

This clone was detected once. The chain uses TRBV27 and TRBJ2-7, with 9 bases identical to TRBD1. Germline V gives CDR1 MNHEY, CDR2 SMNVEV (reference sequence). The CDR3 runs 16 residues. V trimming: 1 base; J trimming: 7 bases; junction bases outside the gene matches: 11. CDR3 nucleotide sequence: TGTGCCAGCAGTTTATTTGGGACAGGGATCTCTACGGAGCAGTACTTC. This sequence encodes CASSLFGTGISTEQYF.

V gene TRBV28 combines with J gene TRBJ2-7; 7 positions match TRBD1. Germline CDR1 is MDHEN and CDR2 is SYDVKM. The CDR3 consists of 13 residues. V lost 6 bases and J lost 6; bases outside the gene matches: 8. The CDR3 loop reads CASSQQGFSEQYF. The DNA of the CDR3 is TGTGCCAGCAGCCAACAGGGGTTCTCCGAGCAGTACTTC.

The J gene is TRBJ2-3, the V gene TRBV11-2; 7 bases line up with TRBD2. There are 15 residues in the CDR3. V was clipped by 5 bases and J by 2 bases; unmatched bases: 7. Germline assignment: CDR1 SGHAT and CDR2 FQNNGV. This CDR3 reads CASSPGLVSTDTQYF. DNA of the CDR3: TGTGCCAGCAGCCCAGGACTAGTGTCCACAGATACGCAGTATTTT. Full variable domain (outside the CDR3, taken from reference TRBV11-2 and TRBJ2-3): EAGVAQSPRYKIIEKRQSVAFWCNPISGHATLYWYQQILGQGPKLLIQFQNNGVVDDSQLPKDRFSAERLKGVDSTLKIQPAKLEDSAVYLCASSPGLVSTDTQYFGPGTRLTVL.

The rearrangement uses TRBV15 and TRBJ1-4; no reliable D call. Between the trimmed V and J ends, which lost 0 bases and 4 bases, there was a span of 15 bases. The germline V gene encodes CDR1 LNHNV and CDR2 YYDKDF (reference sequence). The length of the CDR3 is 17 residues. The CDR3 sequence: CATSRDVSLSINEKLFF. The CDR3 DNA is TGTGCCACCAGCAGAGATGTTTCGTTGAGTATTAATGAAAAACTGTTTTTT.

The chain employs TRBV28 and TRBJ2-6; D might be TRBD1 (6 bases). The V gene's germline CDR1 is MDHEN and CDR2 SYDVKM. The V end lost 6 bases, the J end lost 2 bases, and 11 bases lay between the germline ends. This CDR3 contains 15 residues. The CDR3 coding sequence is TGTGCCAGCAGCCATCAGGGGACTGGGGCCAACGTCCTGACTTTC. Translated: CASSHQGTGANVLTF.

This sequence joins TRBV5-5 and TRBJ2-7; 8 bases are a match to TRBD2. Per germline, CDR1 SGHKS and CDR2 YYEKEE (reference sequence). J was trimmed by 6 bases and V by 0 bases; bases with no gene match: 20. The CDR3 covers 19 residues. The CDR3 region is CASSLDPSLFGTRIGEQYF. The DNA of the CDR3 is TGTGCCAGCAGCTTGGACCCCTCTTTGTTTGGGACTAGAATTGGCGAGCAGTACTTC.

This clone is a singleton in its sample. The J gene is TRBJ1-2, the V gene TRBV14; 7 positions agree with TRBD1. The V gene end was trimmed by 1 base and the J gene end by 4 bases; junction bases not matched to a gene: 0. The CDR3 is 13 residues long. Germline CDR1 and CDR2: SGHDN and FVKESK. The CDR3 spells CASSQGTGYGYTF. CDR3 coding DNA: TGTGCCAGCAGCCAAGGGACAGGCTATGGCTACACCTTC.

The CDR3 reads CASSLSNPRLETQYF. CDR3 in DNA: TGTGCCAGCAGTTTATCGAATCCCCGACTTGAGACCCAGTACTTC. This rearrangement joins TRBV27 to TRBJ2-5; D unclear. The CDR3 is 15 amino acids. Germline assignment: CDR1 MNHEY and CDR2 SMNVEV (reference sequence). Trimming removed 0 bases at V and 5 bases at J, with 13 bases between.

The CDR3 bases are TGTGCCAGCAGCCTACGACAGTACTCGGAGCAGTTCTTC. Translated: CASSLRQYSEQFF. This chain joins TRBV7-9 and TRBJ2-1, with D possibly matching TRBD1 (5 bases). The CDR3 spans 13 residues. Trimming pared 5 bases from V and 10 bases from J, leaving 15 bases between. Germline lookup yields CDR1 SEHNR and CDR2 FQNEAQ (reference sequence).

The V call is TRBV4-2, the J call TRBJ1-3; the D is unclear. Germline lookup yields CDR1 LGHNA and CDR2 YNFKEQ. Trimming left V 0 bases short and J 0 bases short, with 12 bases between. The CDR3 spans 17 residues. The CDR3 bases are TGTGCCAGCAGCCAAGATCCGCGGACTCGCTCTGGAAACACCATATATTTT. Its protein is CASSQDPRTRSGNTIYF.

The gene calls are TRBV27 and TRBJ2-5; 11 nucleotides align to TRBD1. CDR3 length equals 16 residues. Germline V gives CDR1 MNHEY, CDR2 SMNVEV (reference sequence). The trim removed 8 bases at V and 2 bases at J, leaving 10 bases unmatched. The CDR3, as DNA: TGTGCCAGCTCTCCGGGACAGGGGGTTCGGCAAGAGACCCAGTACTTC. Translating gives CASSPGQGVRQETQYF.

The rearrangement links TRBV7-3 to TRBJ2-3; 9 nucleotides align to TRBD2. CDR3 length equals 17 residues. Germline lookup yields CDR1 SGHTA and CDR2 FQGTGA. Unmatched junction bases numbered 11, after V lost 3 bases and J lost 4 bases. The CDR3 DNA sequence: TGTGCCAGCAGCTTCAATCAGCGGGGGGCCGCGCCAGATACGCAGTATTTT. The encoded protein is CASSFNQRGAAPDTQYF. Supplemented by reference TRBV7-3 and TRBJ2-3, the full variable domain reads GAGVSQTPSNKVTEKGKYVELRCDPISGHTALYWYRQSLGQGPEFLIYFQGTGAADDSGLPNDRFFAVRPEGSVSTLKIQRTERGDSAVYLCASSFNQRGAAPDTQYFGPGTRLTVL.

The rearrangement uses TRBV18 and TRBJ1-1; the D gene is possibly TRBD1 (5 bases). Trimming removed 6 bases at V and 6 bases at J, with 8 bases between. This CDR3 is 11 amino acids long. In germline, CDR1 is KGHSH, CDR2 LQKENI. The CDR3 spells CASSAGSEAFF. The CDR3 nucleotides are TGTGCCAGCTCGGCAGGGTCTGAAGCTTTCTTT. Drawing the rest from reference TRBV18 and TRBJ1-1, the complete variable domain is NAGVMQNPRHLVRRRGQEARLRCSPMKGHSHVYWYRQLPEEGLKFMVYLQKENIIDESGMPKERFSAEFPKEGPSILRIQQVVRGDSAAYFCASSAGSEAFFGQGTRLTVV.

As for this clone: Other nucleotide sequences in the sample specify the same CDR3. The CDR3 coding sequence is TGTGCCAGCAGGGGACAGGGCACAGATACGCAGTATTTT. This sequence encodes CASRGQGTDTQYF. The chain links TRBV28 to TRBJ2-3; 8 bases map to TRBD1. The J segment lost 1 base and the V segment lost 6 bases, leaving 0 bases of the junction unmatched. The CDR3 sequence is 13 residues long. Germline values: CDR1 MDHEN, CDR2 SYDVKM.

The chain is built from TRBV29-1 and TRBJ1-6; 10 bases match TRBD1. CDR3 size: 13 residues. The germline gives CDR1 SQVTM, CDR2 ANQGSEA. The V gene end was trimmed by 6 bases and the J gene end by 7 bases; junction bases not matched to a gene: 3. The CDR3 region is CSVGQGRNSPLHF. CDR3 sequence (DNA): TGCAGCGTGGGACAGGGGAGGAATTCACCCCTCCACTTT.

The DNA of the CDR3 is TGTGCCAGCAGTTACCCCCAGGGCTGGTCTCGGGAAGCTTTCTTT. Translation gives CASSYPQGWSREAFF. The rearrangement uses TRBV6-8 and TRBJ1-1, with D possibly being TRBD1 (5 bases). The CDR3 loop spans 15 amino acids. From germline, CDR1 is MNHGY and CDR2 SAAAGT. With 2 bases removed from V and 8 bases from J, the gap between germline ends came to 18 bases.

The CDR3 protein is CASSAGSSVDTDTQYF. CDR3 nucleotide sequence: TGTGCCAGCAGCGCAGGCTCTAGCGTCGACACAGATACGCAGTATTTT. The chain links TRBV9 to TRBJ2-3; a weak D match, TRBD2 (6 bases). Trimming shortened V by 3 bases and J by 2 bases, and 16 bases separated the two germline ends. Germline V gene lookup returns CDR1 SGDLS and CDR2 YYNGEE. The CDR3 length is 16 residues. The full variable domain, in which reference TRBV9 and TRBJ2-3 provide the parts outside the CDR3, is DSGVTQTPKHLITATGQRVTLRCSPRSGDLSVYWYQQSLDQGLQFLIQYYNGEERAKGNILERFSAQQFPDLHSELNLSSLELGDSALYFCASSAGSSVDTDTQYFGPGTRLTVL.

The chain couples TRBV11-1 to TRBJ1-1; TRBD1 matches 10 bases. The CDR3 totals 16 residues. The germline CDR1 and CDR2 sequences are SGHAT and FQDESV (reference sequence). After removal of 4 bases from V and 4 bases from J, the junction contained 9 bases not matched to a gene. The CDR3, as DNA: TGTGCCAGCAGCTCGCCCCCGGACAGGGGGGTCACTGAAGCTTTCTTT. It translates to CASSSPPDRGVTEAFF.

The genes are TRBV4-1 and TRBJ1-3; D not certain. Germline CDR1 and CDR2: MGHRA and YSYEKL. With 0 bases removed from V and 8 bases from J, the gap between germline ends came to 11 bases. This CDR3 spans 14 amino acids. As DNA, the CDR3 is TGCGCCAGCAGCCAAGAGAGGGCCTGGGACACCATATATTTT. Translated, it gives CASSQERAWDTIYF.

This chain joins TRBV5-1 and TRBJ2-7; a possible D gene is TRBD1 (5 bases). The CDR3 is 14 amino acids. Between the trimmed V and J ends, which lost 4 bases and 2 bases, there was a span of 13 bases. In germline, CDR1 is SGHRS, CDR2 YFSETQ. CDR3 in amino acids: CASSQQATAYEQYF. The CDR3 coding sequence is TGCGCCAGCAGCCAACAGGCCACAGCCTACGAGCAGTACTTC.

This clone was found a few times. The chain combines TRBV28 with TRBJ1-4; D may be TRBD1 (5 bases). V was clipped by 5 bases and J by 2 bases, with 9 bases between them. Germline lookup yields CDR1 MDHEN and CDR2 SYDVKM. The CDR3 is 14 residues long. The CDR3 loop is CASSLRGTNEKLFF. As DNA, the CDR3 is TGTGCCAGCAGTCTCCGGGGGACTAATGAAAAACTGTTTTTT.

This clone has only a few counts. This CDR3 is CASSEGRNTEAFF. The CDR3, as DNA: TGTGCCAGCAGTGAAGGTCGGAACACTGAAGCTTTCTTT. The rearrangement joins TRBV6-1 to TRBJ1-1; D gene ambiguous. Trimming removed 1 base at V and 1 base at J, with 4 bases between. CDR1 is MNHNS and CDR2 is SASEGT in the germline V gene. This CDR3 is built from 13 residues.

The rearrangement joins TRBV28 to TRBJ2-7; the D is unclear. In germline, CDR1 is MDHEN, CDR2 SYDVKM. CDR3 length: 14 amino acids. The V end was cut by 8 bases, the J end by 5 bases, with 19 bases between. The CDR3 region has the DNA TGTGCCAGCTATAAGACCTCGGCGGCGAACGAGCAGTACTTC. Translated: CASYKTSAANEQYF.